This T cell receptor beta chain derives from a study of blood T cell repertoires in COVID-19. For the study at large: COVID-19 samples from acute and convalescent phases originated in the United States, Italy and Spain. In each case, the material was cDNA or gDNA derived from T cells, B-cell-depleted T cells, or PBMCs.

Original processing methods: The authors estimated nucleated cell counts from reference gene primer amplification. Data came from immunoSEQ multiplex PCR; TCRdb stores just in-frame clones and leaves some out. V and J calls and clone size follow that table, whereas D and trimming were derived from the DNA. The table has about 84,000 clones, 70% to 85% seen once. Only a few counts were recorded for this clone. The specimen sequenced was peripheral blood. This TCR was recovered from a man between 65 and 80 years old with acute or convalescent COVID-19.

CDR3 nucleotide sequence: TGTGCCACCAGTGATTCTTCAGCGGTTAGGGAAAAACTGTTTTTT. Protein product: CATSDSSAVREKLFF. The chain joins TRBV24-1 to TRBJ1-4; no firm D call. The V end lost 2 bases, the J end lost 8 bases, and 14 bases lay between the germline ends. The CDR3 sequence is 15 residues long. Germline-derived CDR1 and CDR2 are KGHDR and SFDVKD.